This T cell receptor (beta chain) was sequenced during a study of control samples from healthy donors and cancer patients. This CDR3 region has 15 residues. Trimming removed 3 bases from V and 1 base from J, with 15 bases in between. The germline V gene encodes CDR1 SQVTM and CDR2 ANQGSEA. Profiling relied on immunoSEQ multiplex PCR, and the TCRdb table lists in-frame clones only, not all of them. The sample lists 390,000 or so clones; around 90% were seen once. The V call is TRBV29-1, the J call TRBJ1-1; D is uncertain. The sequenced sample consisted of PBMCs. The sequence came from a middle-aged man with head and neck cancer. CDR3 sequence reads: CSVEGWGTKNTEAFF. The CDR3 DNA sequence: TGCAGCGTTGAGGGGTGGGGAACGAAGAACACTGAAGCTTTCTTT.